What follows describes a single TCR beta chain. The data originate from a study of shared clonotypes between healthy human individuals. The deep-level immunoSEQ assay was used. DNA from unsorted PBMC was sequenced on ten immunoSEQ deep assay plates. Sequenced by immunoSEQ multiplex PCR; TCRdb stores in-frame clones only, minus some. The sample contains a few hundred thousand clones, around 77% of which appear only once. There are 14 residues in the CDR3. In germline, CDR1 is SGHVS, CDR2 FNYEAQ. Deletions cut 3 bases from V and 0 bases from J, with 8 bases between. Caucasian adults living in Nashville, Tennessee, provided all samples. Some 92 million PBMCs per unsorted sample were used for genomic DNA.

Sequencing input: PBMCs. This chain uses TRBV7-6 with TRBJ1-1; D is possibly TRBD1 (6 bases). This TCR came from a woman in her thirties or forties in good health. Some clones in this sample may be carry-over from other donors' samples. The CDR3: CASSLDSMNTEAFF. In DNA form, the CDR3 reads TGTGCCAGCAGCTTGGACAGCATGAACACTGAAGCTTTCTTT.